The 2 T cell receptor beta chains below were found in one sample sequenced in a study of blood T cell repertoires in COVID-19. The data were produced by immunoSEQ multiplex PCR, yet TCRdb's version contains in-frame clones alone and is incomplete. The table shows more than 100,000 clones, with about 80% occurring only once. Sequencing input: peripheral blood. These TCRs come from a woman older than 75 with acute or convalescent COVID-19.

This chain joins TRBV12-3 or TRBV12-4 and TRBJ1-2; D gene uncertain. The CDR3 has 13 amino acids. Deletions cut 7 bases from V and 5 bases from J, with 14 bases between. CDR3 sequence: CASIATGGYGYTF. The CDR3 DNA reads as TGTGCCAGCATCGCGACCGGCGGGTATGGCTACACCTTC.

The rearrangement links TRBV30 to TRBJ1-6, with D hard to call. Between the trimmed V and J ends, which lost 1 base and 9 bases, there was a span of 13 bases. The V gene's germline CDR1 is GTSNPN and CDR2 SVGIG (reference sequence). The CDR3 runs to 14 residues. This CDR3 is CAWSGGLRSSPLHF. CDR3 DNA: TGTGCCTGGAGTGGAGGCTTGAGGTCTTCACCCCTCCACTTT.